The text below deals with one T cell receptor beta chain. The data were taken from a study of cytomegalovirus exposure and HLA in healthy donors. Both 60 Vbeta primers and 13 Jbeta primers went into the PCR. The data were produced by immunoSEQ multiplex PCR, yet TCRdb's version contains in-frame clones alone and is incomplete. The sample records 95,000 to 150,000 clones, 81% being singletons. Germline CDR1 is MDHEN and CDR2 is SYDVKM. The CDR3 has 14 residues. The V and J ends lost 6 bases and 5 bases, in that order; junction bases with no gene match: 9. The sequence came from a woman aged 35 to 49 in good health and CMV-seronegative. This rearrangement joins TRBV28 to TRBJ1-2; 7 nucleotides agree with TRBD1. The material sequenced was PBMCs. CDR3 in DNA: TGTGCCAGCAGCCGACAGGGTTTGCAATATGGCTACACCTTC. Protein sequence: CASSRQGLQYGYTF.